Sequencing of this T cell receptor beta chain was carried out in a study of early T cells in non-severe SARS-CoV-2 infection. As for the study in general: Unpaired chains resulted from sequencing bulk RNA of unsorted whole blood.

The germline V gene encodes CDR1 SGHRS and CDR2 YFSETQ. V dropped 3 bases and J dropped 8; count of bases not matched to a gene: 9. The CDR3 consists of 16 residues. Individual cDNA molecules were tagged with unique molecular identifiers, the study reported. TCRdb used MiXCR to reprocess the 5' RACE reads, holding one entry per CDR3 protein. The sample yields roughly 99,000 distinct CDR3 sequences, more than 9.5% seen once. General study points: Anti-spike CD8 responses were favored in VDJdb matching, and private and CD4 specificities were missed.

This clonotype showed up many times. Its specificity is not known. Sequenced input: whole blood. The gene calls are TRBV5-1 and TRBJ2-1; 12 nucleotides match TRBD2. The source is an adult who was a healthcare worker with PCR-confirmed SARS-CoV-2 infection or an uninfected control (not recorded which). The CDR3 DNA reads as TGCGCCAGCAGCTCGGGTTTGACTAGCGGGAGCGATGAGCAGTTCTTC. Its protein product is CASSSGLTSGSDEQFF.